This TCR beta chain was captured by sequencing in a study of cytomegalovirus exposure and HLA in healthy donors. At the level of the study: The Caucasian-associated ancestry cluster held around 76% of some 420 genotyped donors. Findings of the study overall: Most TCR sequences were uncommon, yet certain public TCRs appeared in many donors. In a later analysis, HLA-associated beta chains showed higher expansion and lower generation probabilities than comparable chains. An Asian-associated ancestry cluster reportedly showed fewer N-insertions than the approximately 600-donor mean in a later analysis.

Regarding this clone: What it binds is not known. The junction departs from germline at one end; a sequencing error may be responsible.

PCR used 60 Vbeta primers and 13 Jbeta primers. Generated by immunoSEQ multiplex PCR, the TCRdb table keeps only in-frame clones and is missing some. The sample gives roughly 150,000 clones, 80% to 85% of which show up once; more than 1% is in the top ten. The length of the CDR3 is 14 residues. CDR1 is KGHSH and CDR2 is LQKENI in the germline V gene. The TCR originated in a boy between 2 and 15 years old in good health and CMV-seronegative. What was sequenced was PBMCs. The V and J genes are TRBV18 and TRBJ1-1; TRBD1 is a possible D gene (5 bases). The CDR3 protein is CASSPQEVVAEAFF. The CDR3 nucleotides read TGTGCCAGCTCTCCACAGGAGGTGGTCGCTGAAGCTTTCTTT. Variable domain in full (rest from reference TRBV18 and TRBJ1-1): NAGVMQNPRHLVRRRGQEARLRCSPMKGHSHVYWYRQLPEEGLKFMVYLQKENIIDESGMPKERFSAEFPKEGPSILRIQQVVRGDSAAYFCASSPQEVVAEAFFGQGTRLTVV.